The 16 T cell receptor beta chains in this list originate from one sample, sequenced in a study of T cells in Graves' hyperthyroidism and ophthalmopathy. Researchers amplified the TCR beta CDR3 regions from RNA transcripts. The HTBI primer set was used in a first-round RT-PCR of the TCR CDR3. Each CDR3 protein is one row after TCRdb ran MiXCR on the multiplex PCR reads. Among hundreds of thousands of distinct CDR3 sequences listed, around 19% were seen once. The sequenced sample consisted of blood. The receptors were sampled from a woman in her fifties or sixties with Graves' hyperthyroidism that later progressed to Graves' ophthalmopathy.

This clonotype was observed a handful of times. CDR3 nucleotides: TGTGCCAGCAGTAAGACGACAGGGGGAGACACTGAAGCTTTCTTT. This sequence encodes CASSKTTGGDTEAFF. V and J are TRBV6-1 and TRBJ1-1, with 9 positions matching TRBD1. Germline-derived CDR1 and CDR2 are MNHNS and SASEGT. V lost 5 bases, J lost 3 bases, and 7 bases stayed unmatched. The CDR3 is 15 residues long.

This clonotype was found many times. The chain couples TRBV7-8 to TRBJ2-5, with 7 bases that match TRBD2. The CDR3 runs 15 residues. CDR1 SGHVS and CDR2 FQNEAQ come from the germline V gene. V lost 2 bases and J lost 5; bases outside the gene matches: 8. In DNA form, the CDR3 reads TGTGCCAGCAGCTTACGACTAGCATCTTGGGAGACCCAGTACTTC. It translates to CASSLRLASWETQYF.

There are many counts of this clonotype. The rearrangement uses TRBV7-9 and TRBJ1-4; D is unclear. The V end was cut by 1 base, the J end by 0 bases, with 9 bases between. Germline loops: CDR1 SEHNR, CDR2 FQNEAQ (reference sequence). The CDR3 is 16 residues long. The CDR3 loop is CASSLDTVTTNEKLFF. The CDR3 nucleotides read TGTGCCAGCAGCTTAGATACAGTGACAACTAATGAAAAACTGTTTTTT.

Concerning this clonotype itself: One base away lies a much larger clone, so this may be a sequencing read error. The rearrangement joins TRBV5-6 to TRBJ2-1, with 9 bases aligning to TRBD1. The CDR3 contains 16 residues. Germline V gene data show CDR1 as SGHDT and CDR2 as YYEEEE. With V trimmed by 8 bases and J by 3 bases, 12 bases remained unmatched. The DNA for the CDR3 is TGTGCCAGACGTACAGATAGGGACAGGGTCTACAATGAGCAGTTCTTC. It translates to CARRTDRDRVYNEQFF.

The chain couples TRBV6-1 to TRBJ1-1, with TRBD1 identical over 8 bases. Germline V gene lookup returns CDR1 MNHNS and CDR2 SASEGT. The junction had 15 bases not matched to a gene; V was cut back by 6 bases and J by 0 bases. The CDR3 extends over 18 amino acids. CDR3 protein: CASSVEPPVGQVNTEAFF. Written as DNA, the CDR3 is TGTGCCAGCAGCGTAGAGCCTCCGGTGGGACAGGTGAACACTGAAGCTTTCTTT.

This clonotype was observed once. For the CDR3, the DNA is TGTGCCAGCAGGTCGGGCCTCATTGGGTCACCCCTCCACTTT. This sequence encodes CASRSGLIGSPLHF. This sequence joins TRBV6-1 and TRBJ1-6, with D hard to call. The ends were cut back, 6 bases at V and 10 bases at J, with 16 bases in the middle. This CDR3 has 14 amino acids. Germline loops: CDR1 MNHNS, CDR2 SASEGT.

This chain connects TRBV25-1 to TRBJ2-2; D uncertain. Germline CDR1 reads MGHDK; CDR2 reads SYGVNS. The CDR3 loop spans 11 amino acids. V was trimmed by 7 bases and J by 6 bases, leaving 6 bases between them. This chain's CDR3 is CASTLSGELFF. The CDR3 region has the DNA TGTGCCAGCACCTTGTCCGGGGAGCTGTTTTTT.

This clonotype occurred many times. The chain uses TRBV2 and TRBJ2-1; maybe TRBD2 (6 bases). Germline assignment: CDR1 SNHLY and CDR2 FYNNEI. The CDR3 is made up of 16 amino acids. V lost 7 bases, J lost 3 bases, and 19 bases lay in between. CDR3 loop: CASTRTIAEDYNEQFF. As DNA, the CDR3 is TGTGCCAGCACTCGAACGATAGCGGAGGACTACAATGAGCAGTTCTTC.

The CDR3 DNA reads TGTGCCAGCGCCGTGCTAGCCTTCTCCTACGAGCAGTACTTC. Residues: CASAVLAFSYEQYF. The chain is built from TRBV6-2 or TRBV6-3 and TRBJ2-7; weak D call: TRBD2 (5 bases). V was shortened by 8 bases and J by 0 bases, with 14 bases between the two germline ends. The CDR3 extends over 14 amino acids. Per germline, CDR1 MNHEY and CDR2 SVGEGT.

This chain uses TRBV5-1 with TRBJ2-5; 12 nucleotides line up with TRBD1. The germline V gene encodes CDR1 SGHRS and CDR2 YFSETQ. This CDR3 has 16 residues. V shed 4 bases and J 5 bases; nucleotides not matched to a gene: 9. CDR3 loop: CASSTGGTGGGETQYF. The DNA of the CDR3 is TGCGCCAGCAGCACCGGTGGGACAGGGGGCGGGGAGACCCAGTACTTC.

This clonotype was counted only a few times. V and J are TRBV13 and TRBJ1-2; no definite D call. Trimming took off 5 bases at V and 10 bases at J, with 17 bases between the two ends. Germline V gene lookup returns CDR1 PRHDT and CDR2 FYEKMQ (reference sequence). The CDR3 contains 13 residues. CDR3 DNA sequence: TGTGCCAGCAGCCCTCCGGAGGGCTCAACCTACACCTTC. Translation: CASSPPEGSTYTF.

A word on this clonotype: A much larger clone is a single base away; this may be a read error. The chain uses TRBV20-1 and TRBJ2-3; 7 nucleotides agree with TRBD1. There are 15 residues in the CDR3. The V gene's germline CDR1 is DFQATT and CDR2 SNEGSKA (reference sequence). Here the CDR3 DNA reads TGCAGTGCTAGAAATAACCACAGGGGAACAGGTACGCAGTATTTT. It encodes CSARNNHRGTGTQYF.

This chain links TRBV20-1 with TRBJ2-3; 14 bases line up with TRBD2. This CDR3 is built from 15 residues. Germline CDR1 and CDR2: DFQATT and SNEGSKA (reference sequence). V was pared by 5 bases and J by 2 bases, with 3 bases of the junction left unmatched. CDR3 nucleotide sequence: TGCAGTGCTTGGACTAGCGGGGGGCACACAGATACGCAGTATTTT. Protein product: CSAWTSGGHTDTQYF.

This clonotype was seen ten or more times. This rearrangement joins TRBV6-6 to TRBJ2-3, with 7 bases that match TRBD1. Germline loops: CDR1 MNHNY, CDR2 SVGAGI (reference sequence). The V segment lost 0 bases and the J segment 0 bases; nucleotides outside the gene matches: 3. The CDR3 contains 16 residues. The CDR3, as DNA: TGTGCCAGCAGTTACTCCGGGACAGATAGCACAGATACGCAGTATTTT. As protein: CASSYSGTDSTDTQYF.

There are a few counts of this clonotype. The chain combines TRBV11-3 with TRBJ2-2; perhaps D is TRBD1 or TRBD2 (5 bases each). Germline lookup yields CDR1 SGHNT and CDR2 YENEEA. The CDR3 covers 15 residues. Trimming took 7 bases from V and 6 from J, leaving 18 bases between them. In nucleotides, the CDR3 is TGTGCCAGCAAATCGGGGACGGATCATTCCGGGGAGCTGTTTTTT. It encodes CASKSGTDHSGELFF.

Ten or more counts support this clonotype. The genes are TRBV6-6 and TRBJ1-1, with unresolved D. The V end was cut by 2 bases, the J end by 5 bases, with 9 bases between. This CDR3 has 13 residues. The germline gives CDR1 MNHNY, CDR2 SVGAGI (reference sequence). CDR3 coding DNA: TGTGCCAGCAGTTACAGCTCGGTTACTGAAGCTTTCTTT. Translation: CASSYSSVTEAFF.